One and the same sample provided the 20 T cell receptor beta chains below, sequenced in a study of CD8 T cells in ankylosing spondylitis. TCRdb used MiXCR to reprocess the 5' RACE reads, holding one entry per CDR3 protein. Of about 400,000 distinct CDR3 sequences detected, 20% to 25% appear once; the ten largest clones hold 10% to 15%. Sequences were obtained from blood, either unsorted or a sorted T cell fraction (not recorded which). The receptors come from a male donor with ankylosing spondylitis or in good health (not recorded which).

The table lists this clonotype with a few counts. The rearrangement joins TRBV13 to TRBJ2-3; possible D gene TRBD2, 6 bases. The CDR3 sequence is 13 residues long. Germline V gene lookup returns CDR1 PRHDT and CDR2 FYEKMQ (reference sequence). Trimming took off 6 bases at V and 2 bases at J, with 9 bases between the two ends. DNA for the CDR3: TGTGCCAGCAGAGCGGGTTACACAGATACGCAGTATTTT. Translation: CASRAGYTDTQYF.

The chain couples TRBV29-1 to TRBJ2-1; 10 bases are a match to TRBD1. This CDR3 contains 14 residues. The germline V gene encodes CDR1 SQVTM and CDR2 ANQGSEA. The V gene end was trimmed by 4 bases and the J gene end by 2 bases; junction bases not matched to a gene: 2. For the CDR3, the DNA is TGCAGCGTTGCGGGACAGGGGACCTACAATGAGCAGTTCTTC. Residues: CSVAGQGTYNEQFF.

The genes are TRBV28 and TRBJ1-5, with D maybe TRBD1 (5 bases). Germline V gene lookup returns CDR1 MDHEN and CDR2 SYDVKM. Trimming took off 7 bases at V and 8 bases at J, with 18 bases between the two ends. The CDR3 is made up of 14 amino acids. The CDR3 region is CASNPMGDVKPQHF. In nucleotides, the CDR3 is TGTGCCAGCAATCCGATGGGGGATGTCAAGCCCCAGCATTTT.

The chain has TRBV20-1 and TRBJ2-4; D tentatively fits TRBD1 or TRBD2 (5 bases each). The CDR3 consists of 12 residues. Germline CDR1 reads DFQATT; CDR2 reads SNEGSKA (reference sequence). The V end was cut by 2 bases, the J end by 9 bases, with 11 bases between. DNA for the CDR3: TGCAGTGCTAGAATAGAGGGACCCATTCAGTACTTC. It encodes CSARIEGPIQYF.

This clonotype has only a few counts. The chain joins TRBV29-1 to TRBJ2-1, with unresolved D. Germline V gene sequence: CDR1 SQVTM, CDR2 ANQGSEA. V lost 5 bases and J lost 4, with 12 bases in between. The CDR3 spans 13 residues. DNA of the CDR3: TGCAGCGTTTTAGTGATACATTACAATGAGCAGTTCTTC. Its protein product is CSVLVIHYNEQFF.

The rearrangement uses TRBV11-2 and TRBJ2-7; 8 nucleotides agree with TRBD2. V lost 8 bases to trimming and J lost 3 bases; unmatched junction nucleotides: 15. There are 16 residues in the CDR3. CDR1 SGHAT and CDR2 FQNNGV come from the germline V gene. CDR3 region: CASSTGPASGYYEQYF. DNA for the CDR3: TGTGCCAGCTCGACCGGTCCGGCTAGCGGGTACTACGAGCAGTACTTC.

The chain has TRBV20-1 and TRBJ1-1, with D tentatively TRBD1 (5 bases). The germline V and J ends were trimmed by 4 bases and 0 bases, with 12 bases remaining between them. The CDR3 length is 14 residues. Germline lookup yields CDR1 DFQATT and CDR2 SNEGSKA (reference sequence). The CDR3 DNA follows: TGCAGTGCTACGGTCGGGGGTATGAACACTGAAGCTTTCTTT. This gives the protein CSATVGGMNTEAFF.

This clonotype was seen a handful of times. The J gene is TRBJ2-5, the V gene TRBV15; D assignment may be TRBD1 or TRBD2 (6 bases each). CDR3 size: 16 residues. Per germline, CDR1 LNHNV and CDR2 YYDKDF (reference sequence). The V end was cut by 0 bases, the J end by 0 bases, with 11 bases between. CDR3 region: CATSRDRGTNQETQYF. CDR3 DNA: TGTGCCACCAGCAGAGATCGCGGGACAAACCAAGAGACCCAGTACTTC.

In its sample, this clonotype was seen a few times. This chain connects TRBV7-9 to TRBJ2-7; D is ambiguous. Germline loops: CDR1 SEHNR, CDR2 FQNEAQ (reference sequence). This CDR3 spans 13 amino acids. Trimming took off 7 bases at V and 3 bases at J, with 13 bases between the two ends. The CDR3 nucleotides are TGTGCCAGCAACCACGCACCAGACTACGAGCAGTACTTC. Translated, it gives CASNHAPDYEQYF.

This clonotype was counted a few times. J is TRBJ2-7 and V is TRBV4-1; TRBD1 might be the D (6 bases). V lost 0 bases and J lost 0, with 12 bases in between. This CDR3 comprises 16 residues. CDR1 is MGHRA, CDR2 YSYEKL, per germline. The CDR3 protein is CASSQERGTDSYEQYF. The CDR3 DNA reads as TGCGCCAGCAGCCAAGAAAGGGGGACCGACTCCTACGAGCAGTACTTC.

There are a few counts of this clonotype. The V call is TRBV7-2, the J call TRBJ2-3, with 9 bases aligning to TRBD2. Germline V lookup: CDR1 SGHTA, CDR2 FQGNSA. This CDR3 has 17 amino acids. V shed 4 bases, J shed 7 bases, and the junction held 15 bases outside the gene matches. As DNA, the CDR3 is TGTGCCAGCAGCTCGCCTTGGGTGATAGCGGGGGCCTATACGCAGTATTTT. Amino acids: CASSSPWVIAGAYTQYF.

This clonotype showed up many times. The chain is built from TRBV10-2 and TRBJ2-7, with D uncertain. With 4 bases removed from V and 3 bases from J, the gap between germline ends came to 10 bases. Germline V lookup: CDR1 WSHSY, CDR2 SAAADI. CDR3 size: 13 residues. The CDR3 sequence: CASSGDTHYEQYF. The CDR3 DNA reads TGCGCCAGCAGTGGAGACACACACTACGAGCAGTACTTC.

The chain recombines TRBV7-9 with TRBJ1-2; no clear D. CDR1 and CDR2 from the germline V gene are SEHNR and FQNEAQ (reference sequence). The CDR3 runs 14 residues. V shed 1 base and J shed 4 bases, with 10 bases lying between them. The DNA of the CDR3 is TGTGCCAGCAGCTTAGGGTTGGACGGCTATGGCTACACCTTC. Translation: CASSLGLDGYGYTF.

This chain joins TRBV13 and TRBJ2-7; D remains unclear. From germline, CDR1 is PRHDT and CDR2 FYEKMQ (reference sequence). The CDR3 is 14 amino acids. Trimming took 1 base from V and 2 from J, leaving 9 bases between them. The DNA of the CDR3 is TGTGCCAGCAGCTTAGTAGGTACACCCTACGAGCAGTACTTC. Translated, it gives CASSLVGTPYEQYF.

This clonotype has at least ten counts. This chain joins TRBV12-3 or TRBV12-4 and TRBJ2-1; TRBD1 might be the D (6 bases). V was pared by 7 bases and J by 7 bases, with 11 bases between. The CDR3 extends over 12 amino acids. In DNA form, the CDR3 reads TGTGCCAGCACCCAGGGGTGGAATGAGCAGTTCTTC. Protein product: CASTQGWNEQFF.

This chain joins TRBV7-2 and TRBJ2-2, with a tentative D call TRBD2 (5 bases). From germline, CDR1 is SGHTA and CDR2 FQGNSA. Trimming stripped 7 bases from V and 0 bases from J, with 6 bases between. The CDR3 contains 13 residues. CDR3 amino acids: CASKEANTGELFF. CDR3 bases: TGTGCCAGCAAGGAGGCGAACACCGGGGAGCTGTTTTTT.

This clonotype showed up just a few times. The V and J genes are TRBV9 and TRBJ2-1, with 12 positions matching TRBD2. Per the germline V gene, CDR1 is SGDLS and CDR2 is YYNGEE. V trimming: 0 bases; J trimming: 10 bases; junction bases outside the gene matches: 5. The CDR3 is 15 amino acids. DNA for the CDR3: TGTGCCAGCAGCGTAGAGACTAGCGGGGGATTGGAGCAGTTCTTC. As protein: CASSVETSGGLEQFF. Full variable domain (rest looked up from reference TRBV9 and TRBJ2-1): DSGVTQTPKHLITATGQRVTLRCSPRSGDLSVYWYQQSLDQGLQFLIQYYNGEERAKGNILERFSAQQFPDLHSELNLSSLELGDSALYFCASSVETSGGLEQFFGPGTRLTVL.

This clonotype showed up just a few times. The rearrangement links TRBV20-1 to TRBJ2-7; no clear D. The germline V gene encodes CDR1 DFQATT and CDR2 SNEGSKA (reference sequence). Trimming pared 6 bases from V and 0 bases from J, leaving 12 bases between. This CDR3 has 13 amino acids. This CDR3 is CSAEGVASYEQYF. The CDR3 DNA follows: TGCAGTGCAGAAGGTGTGGCCTCCTACGAGCAGTACTTC.

This sequence joins TRBV20-1 and TRBJ2-3, with unresolved D. The length of the CDR3 is 15 residues. Germline values: CDR1 DFQATT, CDR2 SNEGSKA (reference sequence). V was shortened by 2 bases and J by 0 bases, with 12 bases between the two germline ends. CDR3 residues: CSARWGPVSTDTQYF. CDR3 nucleotide sequence: TGCAGTGCTAGATGGGGTCCCGTGAGCACAGATACGCAGTATTTT.

The chain couples TRBV29-1 to TRBJ2-5; possible D gene TRBD2, 5 bases. The V gene lost 7 bases and the J gene lost 5 bases, with 14 bases spanning the gap. Germline loops: CDR1 SQVTM, CDR2 ANQGSEA. The CDR3 sequence is 12 residues long. In DNA, the CDR3 is TGCAGCGCCCCACTAGTCGGTGAGACCCAGTACTTC. This codes for CSAPLVGETQYF.